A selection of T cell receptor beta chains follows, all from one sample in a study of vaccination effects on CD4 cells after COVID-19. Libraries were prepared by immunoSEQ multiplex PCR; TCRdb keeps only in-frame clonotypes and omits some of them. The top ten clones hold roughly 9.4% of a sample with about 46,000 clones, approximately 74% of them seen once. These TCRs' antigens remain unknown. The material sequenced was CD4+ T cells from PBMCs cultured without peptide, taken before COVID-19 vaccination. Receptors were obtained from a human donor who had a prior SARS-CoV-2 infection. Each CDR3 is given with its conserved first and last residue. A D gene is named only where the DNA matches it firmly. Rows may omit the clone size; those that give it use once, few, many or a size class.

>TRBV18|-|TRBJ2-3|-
TGTGCCAGCTCACCGAACTCTAAGGGACTCACAGATACGCAGTATTTT
CASSPNSKGLTDTQYF
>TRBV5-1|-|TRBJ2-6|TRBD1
TGCGCCAGCAGCGGGACAGGGGTCTTTTCTGGGGCCAACGTCCTGACTTTC
CASSGTGVFSGANVLTF
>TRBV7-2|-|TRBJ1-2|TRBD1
TGTGCCAGCAGCCCGAACGGACAGGGCGACTACTATGGCTACACCTTC
CASSPNGQGDYYGYTF
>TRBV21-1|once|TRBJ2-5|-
TGTGCCAGCAGCAAAGGGGGGCTCTGGGAGACCCAGTACTTC
CASSKGGLWETQYF
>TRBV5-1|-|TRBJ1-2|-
TGCGCCAGCAGCTTATCGCCCTCGGAAGGGTATGGCTACACCTTC
CASSLSPSEGYGYTF
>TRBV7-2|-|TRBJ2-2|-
TGTGCCAGCAGCTTACAGGGGACCGGGGAGCTGTTTTTT
CASSLQGTGELFF
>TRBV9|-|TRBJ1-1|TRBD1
TGTGCCAGCAGCGTCCAACCAGGGGGCGGCGGCACTGAAGCTTTCTTT
CASSVQPGGGGTEAFF
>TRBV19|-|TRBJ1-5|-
TGTGCCAGTAGTGTCGACAGAAATCAGCCCCAGCATTTT
CASSVDRNQPQHF
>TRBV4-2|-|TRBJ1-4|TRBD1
TGTGCCAGCAGCCAAGAGCCGGGACAGCGGAATGAAAAACTGTTTTTT
CASSQEPGQRNEKLFF
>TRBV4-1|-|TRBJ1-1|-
TGCGCCAGCAGAGAAGTAGGGACTCGAGAGTTGAACACTGAAGCTTTCTTT
CASREVGTRELNTEAFF
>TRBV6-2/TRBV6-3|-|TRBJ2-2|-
TGTGCCAGCAGTAAACTAGACACCGGGGAGCTGTTTTTT
CASSKLDTGELFF
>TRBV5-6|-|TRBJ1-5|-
TGTGCCAGCAGCTCTCAAGGGGGGTTCGGAAGGGGGAATCAGCCCCAGCATTTT
CASSSQGGFGRGNQPQHF
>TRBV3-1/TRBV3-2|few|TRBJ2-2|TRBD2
TGTGCCAGCAGCCAACGGTCGGGAGGGAACACCGGGGAGCTGTTTTTT
CASSQRSGGNTGELFF
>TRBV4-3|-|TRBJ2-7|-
TGCGCCAGCAGCCCGGGACTTCTCTACGAGCAGTACTTC
CASSPGLLYEQYF
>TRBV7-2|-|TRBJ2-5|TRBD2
TGTGCCAGCAGCTTAACCCTAGCGGAAGAGACCCAGTACTTC
CASSLTLAEETQYF
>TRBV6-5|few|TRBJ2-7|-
TGTGCCAGCAAGCAGGGGGGCAGCAAGCAGTACTTC
CASKQGGSKQYF
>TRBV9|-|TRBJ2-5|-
TGTGCCAGCAGCGCCGGACTGATTCAAGAGACCCAGTACTTC
CASSAGLIQETQYF
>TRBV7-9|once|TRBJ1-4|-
TGTGCCAGCAGCAGAGACACAACTAATGAAAAACTGTTTTTT
CASSRDTTNEKLFF
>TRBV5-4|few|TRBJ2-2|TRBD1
TGTGCCAGCAGCCCAGCTCTCCCGGGACAGGGTAGAACCGGGGAGCTGTTTTTT
CASSPALPGQGRTGELFF
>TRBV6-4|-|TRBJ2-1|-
TGTGCCAGCAGTGACTCGATGGAAAGGGCCGAGCAGTTCTTC
CASSDSMERAEQFF
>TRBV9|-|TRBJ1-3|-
TGTGCCAGCAGTGTAGGATATAGGGGCGCTGGAAACACCATATATTTT
CASSVGYRGAGNTIYF
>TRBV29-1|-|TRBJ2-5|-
TGCAGCGCCCGGACGGGGAAAAGAGAGACCCAGTACTTC
CSARTGKRETQYF
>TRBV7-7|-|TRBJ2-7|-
TGTGCTAGCAGCTTAGATGTGGGGAGCTCCTACGAGCAGTACTTC
CASSLDVGSSYEQYF
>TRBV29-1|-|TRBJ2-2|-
TGCAGCGTTGAGGGGGGAACCGGGGAGCTGTTTTTT
CSVEGGTGELFF